A selection of T cell receptor beta chains follows, all from one sample in a study of glioma-infiltrating T cells after dendritic cell vaccination. This table comes from immunoSEQ multiplex PCR, and its TCRdb copy is limited to in-frame clones, with some not included. Among approximately 62,000 clones listed, about 89% were seen once. Here the sequenced sample was blood, taken after dendritic cell vaccination. All receptors derive from a human donor with glioblastoma. Each CDR3 is given with its conserved first and last residue. Fields, in order: CDR3 protein, CDR3 DNA, J gene, V gene, D gene, clone size. The D gene is left open where the match is weak. Not every row has a clone size; where given, it reads once, few, many or a size class.

CDR3: CASSLSRERHTQYF; DNA: TGTGCCAGCAGCTTGAGTCGGGAGAGACATACGCAGTATTTT; J: TRBJ2-3; V: TRBV7-3; D: .; size: .
CDR3: CASSSPGTGTGYTF; DNA: TGTGCCAGCAGCTCCCCCGGGACAGGGACGGGCTACACCTTC; J: TRBJ1-2; V: TRBV5-6; D: TRBD1; size: .
CDR3: CASSPRASGRSHEQYF; DNA: TGCGCCAGCAGCCCCCGGGCTAGCGGGAGATCCCACGAGCAGTACTTC; J: TRBJ2-7; V: TRBV4-1; D: TRBD2; size: .
CDR3: CASSSRGEKLFF; DNA: TGCGCCAGCAGCTCCAGGGGTGAAAAACTGTTTTTT; J: TRBJ1-4; V: TRBV5-1; D: .; size: .
CDR3: CASSYLPGGKTGELFF; DNA: TGTGCCAGCAGTTACCTCCCAGGGGGAAAAACCGGGGAGCTGTTTTTT; J: TRBJ2-2; V: TRBV6-5; D: TRBD1; size: few
CDR3: CASSLGSRGGEAFF; DNA: TGTGCCAGCAGCTTAGGAAGCAGGGGCGGGGAAGCTTTCTTT; J: TRBJ1-1; V: TRBV11-3; D: .; size: .
CDR3: CASSLDRTQQYF; DNA: TGTGCCAGCAGCCTCGACAGGACCCAGCAGTACTTC; J: TRBJ2-7; V: TRBV7-6; D: .; size: .
CDR3: CAISESPSGGPYNEQFF; DNA: TGTGCCATCAGTGAGTCGCCTAGCGGGGGGCCCTACAATGAGCAGTTCTTC; J: TRBJ2-1; V: TRBV10-3; D: TRBD2; size: .
CDR3: CASSLGGLAVYNEQFF; DNA: TGCGCCAGCAGCTTGGGCGGACTAGCGGTTTACAATGAGCAGTTCTTC; J: TRBJ2-1; V: TRBV5-1; D: TRBD2; size: .
CDR3: CASSFWWGHTDTQYF; DNA: TGTGCCAGCAGCTTTTGGTGGGGGCACACAGATACGCAGTATTTT; J: TRBJ2-3; V: TRBV7-2; D: .; size: .
CDR3: CAGEVRGYEQYF; DNA: TGCGCCGGGGAAGTACGCGGGTACGAGCAGTACTTC; J: TRBJ2-7; V: TRBV4-3; D: .; size: .
CDR3: CAWSVKGQGASPLHF; DNA: TGTGCCTGGAGTGTAAAGGGACAGGGGGCTTCACCCCTCCACTTT; J: TRBJ1-6; V: TRBV30; D: TRBD1; size: .
CDR3: CASSSGTGANYGYTF; DNA: TGTGCCAGCAGTTCGGGGACAGGCGCTAACTATGGCTACACCTTC; J: TRBJ1-2; V: TRBV27; D: TRBD1; size: .
CDR3: CASSHYREFYGYTF; DNA: TGTGCCAGCAGCCACTACAGGGAGTTCTATGGCTACACCTTC; J: TRBJ1-2; V: TRBV5-4; D: .; size: .
CDR3: CASSWGLPGKETQYF; DNA: TGCGCCAGCAGCTGGGGACTCCCGGGCAAAGAGACCCAGTACTTC; J: TRBJ2-5; V: TRBV5-1; D: .; size: .
CDR3: CASSSRGQNTEAFF; DNA: TGTGCCAGCAGTTCCAGGGGTCAGAACACTGAAGCTTTCTTT; J: TRBJ1-1; V: TRBV2; D: .; size: few
CDR3: CAGSRSFRAQETQYF; DNA: TGTGCCGGCAGCCGATCCTTCAGGGCACAAGAGACCCAGTACTTC; J: TRBJ2-5; V: TRBV7-2; D: .; size: .
CDR3: CASSRGQANTEAFF; DNA: TGTGCCAGCAGTAGGGGACAGGCGAACACTGAAGCTTTCTTT; J: TRBJ1-1; V: TRBV6-1; D: TRBD1; size: .
CDR3: CASSFPSGATGELFF; DNA: TGTGCCAGCAGCTTCCCTAGCGGGGCTACCGGGGAGCTGTTTTTT; J: TRBJ2-2; V: TRBV5-4; D: TRBD2; size: once
CDR3: CASSLFQGSPYEQYF; DNA: TGTGCCAGCAGTTTATTCCAGGGGAGTCCCTACGAGCAGTACTTC; J: TRBJ2-7; V: TRBV27; D: .; size: .
CDR3: CASSVGGGAGEGETQYF; DNA: TGTGCCAGCAGCGTAGGGGGGGGAGCGGGGGAGGGTGAGACCCAGTACTTC; J: TRBJ2-5; V: TRBV9; D: TRBD2; size: .
CDR3: CASSLGHSFGRAFF; DNA: TGTGCCAGCAGCCTGGGACACTCGTTCGGCCGTGCTTTCTTT; J: TRBJ1-1; V: TRBV6-5; D: .; size: .
CDR3: CASSLVAGGGSYNEQFF; DNA: TGTGCCAGCAGCTTAGTAGCGGGAGGAGGTTCCTACAATGAGCAGTTCTTC; J: TRBJ2-1; V: TRBV7-6; D: TRBD2; size: .
CDR3: CASSLDRSNQPQHF; DNA: TGTGCCAGCAGCTTAGACAGGAGCAATCAGCCCCAGCATTTT; J: TRBJ1-5; V: TRBV7-9; D: .; size: few
CDR3: CASSLDSNEKLFF; DNA: TGCGCCAGCAGCTTGGATTCAAATGAAAAACTGTTTTTT; J: TRBJ1-4; V: TRBV5-1; D: .; size: .
CDR3: CASSYRGFVYGYTF; DNA: TGTGCCAGCAGCTACAGGGGATTTGTCTATGGCTACACCTTC; J: TRBJ1-2; V: TRBV28; D: TRBD1; size: once
CDR3: CASSTSGADTQYF; DNA: TGTGCCAGCAGTACTAGCGGCGCAGATACGCAGTATTTT; J: TRBJ2-3; V: TRBV6-6; D: TRBD2; size: .
CDR3: CASSPGTGSRSYEQYF; DNA: TGTGCCAGCAGCCCAGGGACAGGGAGTCGATCCTACGAGCAGTACTTC; J: TRBJ2-7; V: TRBV5-6; D: TRBD1; size: .
CDR3: CASSTSGFLGANVLTF; DNA: TGTGCCAGCAGCACTTCAGGGTTTCTAGGGGCCAACGTCCTGACTTTC; J: TRBJ2-6; V: TRBV7-8; D: .; size: .
CDR3: CASSLALLETQYF; DNA: TGTGCCAGCAGCTTAGCCCTTCTCGAGACCCAGTACTTC; J: TRBJ2-5; V: TRBV7-8; D: .; size: few
CDR3: CASRTGQGFFSPLHF; DNA: TGTGCCAGCAGGACGGGACAGGGGTTTTTTTCCCCCCTCCACTTT; J: TRBJ1-6; V: TRBV7-2; D: TRBD1; size: .
CDR3: CASSIDSGGAAEAFF; DNA: TGTGCCAGTAGTATAGACTCAGGGGGCGCCGCTGAAGCTTTCTTT; J: TRBJ1-1; V: TRBV19; D: TRBD1; size: .
CDR3: CASGLVTGDRAYEQYF; DNA: TGTGCTAGTGGTTTGGTAACGGGGGACAGGGCGTACGAGCAGTACTTC; J: TRBJ2-7; V: TRBV12-5; D: TRBD1; size: .
CDR3: CASSQAPGDGQETQYF; DNA: TGCGCCAGCAGCCAAGCGCCGGGAGATGGGCAAGAGACCCAGTACTTC; J: TRBJ2-5; V: TRBV4-3; D: .; size: .
CDR3: CASSLQPQKSSGNTIYF; DNA: TGCGCCAGCAGCTTGCAACCCCAAAAGAGCTCTGGAAACACCATATATTTT; J: TRBJ1-3; V: TRBV5-1; D: .; size: .
CDR3: CASSQASTGAYNEQFF; DNA: TGCGCCAGCAGCCAAGCCTCGACAGGGGCCTACAATGAGCAGTTCTTC; J: TRBJ2-1; V: TRBV4-3; D: TRBD1; size: .
CDR3: CASRLTTQPQHF; DNA: TGTGCCAGCCGACTAACAACTCAGCCCCAGCATTTT; J: TRBJ1-5; V: TRBV19; D: .; size: .
CDR3: CASVSSFQETQYF; DNA: TGTGCCAGCGTTAGTAGTTTCCAAGAGACCCAGTACTTC; J: TRBJ2-5; V: TRBV6-6; D: .; size: .
CDR3: CASSLAGVGTGELFF; DNA: TGTGCCAGCAGCCTAGCGGGAGTCGGCACCGGGGAGCTGTTTTTT; J: TRBJ2-2; V: TRBV6-1; D: TRBD2; size: .
CDR3: CASSPLTGTIYEQYF; DNA: TGTGCTAGCAGCCCTTTGACAGGGACAATCTACGAGCAGTACTTC; J: TRBJ2-7; V: TRBV7-7; D: TRBD1; size: .
CDR3: CASSYSGASGANVLTF; DNA: TGTGCCAGCAGTTACTCGGGGGCTTCTGGGGCCAACGTCCTGACTTTC; J: TRBJ2-6; V: TRBV6-6; D: .; size: .
CDR3: CASSQHGTGGYTF; DNA: TGTGCCAGCAGCCAGCACGGGACAGGGGGCTACACCTTC; J: TRBJ1-2; V: TRBV5-5; D: TRBD1; size: .
CDR3: CASSATSGGAKETQYF; DNA: TGTGCCAGCAGCGCCACTAGCGGGGGGGCCAAAGAGACCCAGTACTTC; J: TRBJ2-5; V: TRBV9; D: TRBD2; size: .
CDR3: CASSQEGIAGLGANVLTF; DNA: TGTGCCAGCAGCCAAGAAGGAATAGCGGGGCTTGGGGCCAACGTCCTGACTTTC; J: TRBJ2-6; V: TRBV4-2; D: TRBD2; size: .
CDR3: CASGFPDQGGPEAFF; DNA: TGTGCTAGTGGTTTCCCCGACCAAGGGGGACCTGAAGCTTTCTTT; J: TRBJ1-1; V: TRBV12-5; D: .; size: .
CDR3: CASRTGYGYTF; DNA: TGTGCCAGCAGAACAGGGTATGGCTACACCTTC; J: TRBJ1-2; V: TRBV2; D: .; size: .
CDR3: CASSSLIYRTATDTQYF; DNA: TGTGCCAGCAGCTCCCTTATATACCGGACAGCCACAGATACGCAGTATTTT; J: TRBJ2-3; V: TRBV7-2; D: .; size: .